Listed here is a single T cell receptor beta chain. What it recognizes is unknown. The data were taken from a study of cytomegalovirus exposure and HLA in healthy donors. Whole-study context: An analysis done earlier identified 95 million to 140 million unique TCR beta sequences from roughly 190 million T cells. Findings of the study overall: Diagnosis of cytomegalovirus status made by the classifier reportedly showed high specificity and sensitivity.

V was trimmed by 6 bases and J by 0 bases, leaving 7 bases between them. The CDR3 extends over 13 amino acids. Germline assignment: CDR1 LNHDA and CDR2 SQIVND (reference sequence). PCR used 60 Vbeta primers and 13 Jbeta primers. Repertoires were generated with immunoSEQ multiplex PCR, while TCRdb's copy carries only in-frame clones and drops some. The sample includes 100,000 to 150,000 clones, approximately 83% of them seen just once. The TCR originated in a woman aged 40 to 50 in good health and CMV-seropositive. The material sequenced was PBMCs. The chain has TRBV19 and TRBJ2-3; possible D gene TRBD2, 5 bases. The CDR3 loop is CASRERSTDTQYF. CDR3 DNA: TGTGCCAGTAGGGAGCGGAGCACAGATACGCAGTATTTT.